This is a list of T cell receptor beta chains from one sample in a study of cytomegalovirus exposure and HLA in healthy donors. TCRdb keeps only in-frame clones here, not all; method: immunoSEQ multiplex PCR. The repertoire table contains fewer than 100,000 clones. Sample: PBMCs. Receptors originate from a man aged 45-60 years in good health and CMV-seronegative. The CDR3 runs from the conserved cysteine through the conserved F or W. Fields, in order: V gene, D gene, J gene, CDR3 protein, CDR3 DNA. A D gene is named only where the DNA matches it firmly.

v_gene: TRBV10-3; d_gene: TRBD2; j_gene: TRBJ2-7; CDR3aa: CAISGTGGGYEQYF; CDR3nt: TGTGCCATCAGTGGTACGGGGGGGGGATACGAGCAGTACTTC
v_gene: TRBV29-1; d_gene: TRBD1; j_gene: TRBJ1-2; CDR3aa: CSVEGQGVGYTF; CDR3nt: TGCAGCGTTGAAGGACAGGGGGTTGGCTACACCTTC
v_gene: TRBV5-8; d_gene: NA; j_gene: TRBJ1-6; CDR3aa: CASSQDSANSPLHF; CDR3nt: TGTGCCAGCAGCCAGGACAGCGCTAATTCACCCCTCCACTTT
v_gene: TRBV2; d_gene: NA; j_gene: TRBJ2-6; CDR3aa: CAGRDGISGANVLTF; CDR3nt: TGTGCCGGGCGGGACGGTATCTCTGGGGCCAACGTCCTGACTTTC
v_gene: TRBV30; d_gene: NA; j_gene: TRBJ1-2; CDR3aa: CAWSRGGAAYGYTF; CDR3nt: TGTGCCTGGAGTCGAGGGGGGGCGGCCTATGGCTACACCTTC
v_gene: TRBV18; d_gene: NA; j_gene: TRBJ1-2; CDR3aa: CASSRPYRLNYGYTF; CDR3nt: TGTGCCAGCTCAAGACCCTACAGGCTTAACTATGGCTACACCTTC
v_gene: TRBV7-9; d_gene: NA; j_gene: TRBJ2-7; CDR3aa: CASSRRVSRSTSYEQYF; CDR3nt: TGTGCCAGCAGCCGCCGGGTCAGCCGATCGACCTCCTACGAGCAGTACTTC
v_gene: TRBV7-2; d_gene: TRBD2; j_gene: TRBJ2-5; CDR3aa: CASSSPGLAGAETQYF; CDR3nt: TGTGCCAGCAGCTCCCCAGGACTAGCGGGGGCTGAGACCCAGTACTTC
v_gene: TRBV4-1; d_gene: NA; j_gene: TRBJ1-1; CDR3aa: CASSLQFLNTEAFF; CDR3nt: TGCGCCAGCAGCCTTCAATTTCTGAACACTGAAGCTTTCTTT
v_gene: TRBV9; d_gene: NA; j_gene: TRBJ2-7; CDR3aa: CASREEKARAGRHYEQYF; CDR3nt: TGTGCCAGCAGAGAAGAAAAGGCGAGGGCGGGGCGCCACTACGAGCAGTACTTC
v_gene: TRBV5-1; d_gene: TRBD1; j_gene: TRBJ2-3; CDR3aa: CASSPGRDRGVTDTQYF; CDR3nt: TGCGCCAGCAGCCCAGGTCGGGACAGGGGGGTCACAGATACGCAGTATTTT
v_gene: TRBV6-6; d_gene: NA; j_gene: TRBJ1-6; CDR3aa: CASSRRQRSYNSPLHF; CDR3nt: TGTGCCAGCAGTAGAAGACAGCGATCCTATAATTCACCCCTCCACTTT
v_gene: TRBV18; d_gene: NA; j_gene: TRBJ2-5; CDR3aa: CASSEGETQYF; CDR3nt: TGTGCCAGCTCCGAGGGAGAGACCCAGTACTTC
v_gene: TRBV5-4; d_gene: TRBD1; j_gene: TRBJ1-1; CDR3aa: CASSLAGGGNTEAFF; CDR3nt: TGTGCCAGCAGCTTAGCAGGGGGTGGAAACACTGAAGCTTTCTTT
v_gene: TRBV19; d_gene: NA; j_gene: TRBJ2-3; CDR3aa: CASSIGMYRVGDTQYF; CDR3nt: TGTGCCAGTAGTATAGGAATGTACAGGGTGGGAGATACGCAGTATTTT
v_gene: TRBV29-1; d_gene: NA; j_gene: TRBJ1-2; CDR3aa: CSVVGGENYGYTF; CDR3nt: TGCAGCGTTGTTGGGGGGGAGAACTATGGCTACACCTTC
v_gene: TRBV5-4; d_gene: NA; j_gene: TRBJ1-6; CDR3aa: CASSLRGFDSYNSPLHF; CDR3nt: TGTGCCAGCAGCTTGAGGGGGTTCGACTCCTATAATTCACCCCTCCACTTT
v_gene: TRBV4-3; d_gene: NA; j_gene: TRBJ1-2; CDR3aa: CASSQDLGVRGYTF; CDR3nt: TGCGCCAGCAGCCAAGATTTAGGGGTACGAGGCTACACCTTC
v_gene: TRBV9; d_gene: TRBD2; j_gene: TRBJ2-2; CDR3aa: CASSVGSGGGTGELFF; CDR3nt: TGTGCCAGCAGCGTAGGGAGCGGGGGGGGCACCGGGGAGCTGTTTTTT
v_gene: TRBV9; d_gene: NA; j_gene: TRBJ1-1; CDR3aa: CASSVATGMGSKAFF; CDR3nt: TGTGCCAGCAGCGTAGCTACAGGAATGGGCAGTAAAGCTTTCTTT
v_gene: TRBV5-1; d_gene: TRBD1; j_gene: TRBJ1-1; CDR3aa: CASVAGGANTEAFF; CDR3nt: TGCGCCAGCGTTGCAGGGGGCGCGAACACTGAAGCTTTCTTT
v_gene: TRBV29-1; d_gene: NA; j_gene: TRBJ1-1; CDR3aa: CSVRRSANTEAFF; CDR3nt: TGCAGCGTTAGACGCAGCGCCAACACTGAAGCTTTCTTT
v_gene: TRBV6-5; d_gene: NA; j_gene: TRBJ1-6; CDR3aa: CASSYGHDSPLHF; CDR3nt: TGTGCCAGCAGTTACGGCCACGATTCACCCCTCCACTTT
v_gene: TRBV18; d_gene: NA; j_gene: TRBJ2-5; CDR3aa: CASSPLGGQETQYF; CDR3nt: TGTGCCAGCTCACCACTCGGGGGTCAAGAGACCCAGTACTTC
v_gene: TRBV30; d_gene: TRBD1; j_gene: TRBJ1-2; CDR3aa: CAWIDPGQGIYGYTF; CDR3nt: TGTGCCTGGATCGACCCGGGACAGGGGATCTATGGCTACACCTTC
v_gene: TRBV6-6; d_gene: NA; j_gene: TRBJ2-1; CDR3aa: CASSKAGESSYNEQFF; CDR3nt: TGTGCCAGCAGTAAGGCGGGTGAGAGCTCCTACAATGAGCAGTTCTTC
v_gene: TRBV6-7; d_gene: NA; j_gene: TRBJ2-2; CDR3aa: CARLTNTGELFF; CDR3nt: TGTGCCAGGCTAACGAACACCGGGGAGCTGTTTTTT
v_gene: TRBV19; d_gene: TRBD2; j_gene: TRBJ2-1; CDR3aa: CASIRGEGTDNEQFF; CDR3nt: TGTGCCAGTATAAGAGGGGAGGGTACCGACAATGAGCAGTTCTTC
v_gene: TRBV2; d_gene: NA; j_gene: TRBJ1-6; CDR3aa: CASSEAGKSRSPLHF; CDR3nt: TGTGCCAGCAGTGAAGCCGGGAAATCACGATCACCCCTCCACTTT
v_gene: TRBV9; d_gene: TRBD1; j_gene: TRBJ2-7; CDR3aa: CASSASGTGSSEQYF; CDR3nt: TGTGCCAGCAGCGCATCCGGGACAGGCTCTTCCGAGCAGTACTTC
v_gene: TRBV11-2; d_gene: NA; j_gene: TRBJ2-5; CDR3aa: CASSLAQGGETQYF; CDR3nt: TGTGCCAGCAGCTTAGCACAGGGTGGTGAGACCCAGTACTTC
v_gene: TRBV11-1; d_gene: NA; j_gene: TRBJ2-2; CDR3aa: CASSPRGAGTGELFF; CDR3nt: TGTGCCAGCAGCCCGCGTGGGGCTGGGACCGGGGAGCTGTTTTTT
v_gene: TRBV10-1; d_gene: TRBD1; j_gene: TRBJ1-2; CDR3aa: CATPDRGLGYGYTF; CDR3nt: TGCGCCACCCCAGACAGGGGGCTTGGCTATGGCTACACCTTC
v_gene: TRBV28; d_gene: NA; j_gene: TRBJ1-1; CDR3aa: CASSFTVSEAFF; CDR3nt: TGTGCCAGCAGTTTTACGGTTTCGGAAGCTTTCTTT
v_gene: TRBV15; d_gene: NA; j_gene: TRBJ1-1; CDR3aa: CATSRVLGIEAFF; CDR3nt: TGTGCCACCAGCAGAGTGTTGGGCATTGAAGCTTTCTTT
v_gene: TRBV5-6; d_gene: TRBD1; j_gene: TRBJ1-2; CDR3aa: CASSAGTGGTGGYTF; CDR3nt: TGTGCCAGCAGCGCCGGGACAGGGGGGACTGGTGGCTACACCTTC
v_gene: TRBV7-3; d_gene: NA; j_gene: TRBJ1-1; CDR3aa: CASSLMQGNTEAFF; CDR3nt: TGTGCCAGCAGCTTAATGCAGGGGAACACTGAAGCTTTCTTT
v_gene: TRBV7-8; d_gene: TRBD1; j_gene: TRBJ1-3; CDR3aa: CASSLGTGGFSGNTIYF; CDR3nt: TGTGCCAGCAGCTTAGGGACAGGGGGGTTCTCTGGAAACACCATATATTTT
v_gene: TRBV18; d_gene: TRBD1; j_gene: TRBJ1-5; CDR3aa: CASSRTGSSNQPQHF; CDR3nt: TGTGCCAGCTCACGGACAGGGTCGAGCAATCAGCCCCAGCACTTT
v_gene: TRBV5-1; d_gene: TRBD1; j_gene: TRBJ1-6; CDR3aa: CASSWDRGNNSPLHF; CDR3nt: TGCGCCAGCAGCTGGGACAGGGGAAATAATTCACCCCTCCACTTT
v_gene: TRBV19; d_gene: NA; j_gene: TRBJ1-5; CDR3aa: CASSIDGRRSPPQHF; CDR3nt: TGTGCCAGTAGTATAGATGGCCGCCGGAGTCCGCCCCAGCATTTT
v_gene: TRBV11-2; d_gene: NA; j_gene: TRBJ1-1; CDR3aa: CASSFLRSTEAFF; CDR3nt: TGTGCCAGCAGCTTTTTACGGAGCACTGAAGCTTTCTTT
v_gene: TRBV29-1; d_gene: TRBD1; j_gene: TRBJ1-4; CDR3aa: CSVTTSGTGGEKLFF; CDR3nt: TGCAGCGTTACCACCTCCGGGACAGGGGGGGAAAAACTGTTTTTT
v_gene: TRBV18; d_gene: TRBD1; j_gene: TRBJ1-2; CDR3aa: CASSFSDRGSGYTF; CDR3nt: TGTGCCAGCTCATTTTCGGACAGGGGATCTGGCTACACCTTC
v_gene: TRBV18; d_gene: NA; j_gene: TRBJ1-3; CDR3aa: CASSPPPVGNTIYF; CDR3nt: TGTGCCAGCTCACCCCCCCCGGTTGGAAACACCATATATTTT
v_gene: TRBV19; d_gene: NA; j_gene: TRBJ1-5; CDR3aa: CASSTPGSTNQPQHF; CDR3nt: TGTGCCAGTAGTACGCCAGGGTCTACGAATCAGCCCCAGCATTTT
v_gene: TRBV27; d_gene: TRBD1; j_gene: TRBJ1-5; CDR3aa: CASSSITTGTDQPQHF; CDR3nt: TGTGCCAGCAGTTCCATTACGACAGGGACGGATCAGCCCCAGCATTTT
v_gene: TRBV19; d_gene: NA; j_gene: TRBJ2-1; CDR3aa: CASSAIAESSYNEQFF; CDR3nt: TGTGCCAGTAGTGCTATAGCGGAAAGTAGTTACAATGAGCAGTTCTTC
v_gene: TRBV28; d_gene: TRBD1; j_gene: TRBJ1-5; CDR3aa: CASSLGQGAGQPQHF; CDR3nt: TGTGCCAGCAGTTTGGGGCAGGGGGCAGGACAGCCCCAGCATTTT
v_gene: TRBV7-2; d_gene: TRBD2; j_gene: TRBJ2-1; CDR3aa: CASSSDAGVQFF; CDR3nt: TGTGCCAGCAGCTCCGATGCGGGGGTGCAGTTCTTC
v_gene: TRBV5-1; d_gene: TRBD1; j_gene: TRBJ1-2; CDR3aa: CASSPGGQGPGYTF; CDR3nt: TGCGCCAGCAGCCCTGGAGGACAGGGTCCTGGCTACACCTTC
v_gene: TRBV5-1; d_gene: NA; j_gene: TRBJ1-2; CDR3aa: CASSLALQGYTF; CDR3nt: TGCGCCAGCAGCTTGGCCTTGCAGGGCTACACCTTC
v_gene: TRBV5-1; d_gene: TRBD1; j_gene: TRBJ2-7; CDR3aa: CASSLTGTGGGEQYF; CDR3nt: TGCGCCAGCAGCTTGACCGGGACAGGGGGTGGCGAGCAGTACTTC
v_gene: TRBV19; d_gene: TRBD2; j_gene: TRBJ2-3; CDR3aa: CARLAGNSDTQYF; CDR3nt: TGTGCCAGGCTAGCGGGGAACTCAGATACGCAGTATTTT
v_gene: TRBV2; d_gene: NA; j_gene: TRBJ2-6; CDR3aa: CASSPGLAGANVLTF; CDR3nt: TGTGCCAGCAGTCCGGGACTGGCTGGGGCCAACGTCCTGACTTTC
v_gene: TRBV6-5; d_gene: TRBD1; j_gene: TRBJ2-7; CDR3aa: CASSPSGGRGYEQYF; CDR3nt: TGTGCCAGCAGTCCCTCAGGGGGAAGAGGCTACGAGCAGTACTTC
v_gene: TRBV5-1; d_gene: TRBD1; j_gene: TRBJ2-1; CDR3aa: CASSLSTGSIIDEQFF; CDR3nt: TGCGCCAGCAGCTTATCGACAGGGTCTATAATTGATGAGCAGTTCTTC
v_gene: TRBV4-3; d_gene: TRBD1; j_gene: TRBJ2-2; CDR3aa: CASSQRDRDTGELFF; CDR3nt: TGCGCCAGCAGCCAACGGGACAGGGACACCGGGGAGCTGTTTTTT